This T cell receptor beta chain was profiled in a study of blood T cell repertoires in COVID-19. Background on the study: COVID-19 samples, acute and convalescent, were from the United States, Italy and Spain. T cells, B-cell-depleted T cells, or PBMCs provided the cDNA or gDNA that served as material.

TCRdb's table, derived via immunoSEQ multiplex PCR, lists solely in-frame clones and lacks some. Of some 700,000 clones listed, 90% are singletons. This clone was recorded only once. In the same sample, other DNA sequences code for this CDR3. V was clipped by 6 bases and J by 1 base, with 9 bases between them. The length of the CDR3 is 13 residues. Germline V gene sequence: CDR1 KGHSH, CDR2 LQKENI. Sequencing was done on a sample of peripheral blood. This TCR derives from a young woman with acute or convalescent COVID-19. V gene TRBV18 combines with J gene TRBJ1-2; a possible D gene is TRBD1 (5 bases). CDR3 amino acids: CASSPDSNYGYTF. CDR3 nucleotide sequence: TGTGCCAGCTCCCCAGACAGTAACTATGGCTACACCTTC.